This TCR beta chain was captured by sequencing in a study of OX40 agonist ivuxolimab in advanced cancers. Across the study: In this trial design, patients received ivuxolimab intravenously at 0.01 to 10 mg/kg every 2 weeks. Study-wide results and limits: Undetermined was the antigen specificity of the expanded peripheral T cells.

Assay used: immunoSEQ multiplex PCR; TCRdb lists only in-frame clones, some missing. The repertoire includes 40,000 to 50,000 clones, over 75% of them detected once, and 10% to 15% sits in the top ten. Deletions cut 2 bases from V and 3 bases from J, with 4 bases between. CDR3 length equals 13 residues. From germline, CDR1 is MRHNA and CDR2 SNTAGT. A few counts support this clone. Antigen: not known. The same CDR3 arises from other DNA sequences in this sample as well. The V and J genes are TRBV6-4 and TRBJ2-2; no reliable D call. The origin of this receptor is an adult with an advanced solid tumor such as melanoma, head and neck, liver or kidney cancer. Sequenced here: CD4+ or CD8+ T cells sorted from blood, sampled in a trial of the OX40 agonist ivuxolimab. The CDR3: CASSDRDTGELFF. The CDR3 DNA reads as TGTGCCAGCAGTGACCGGGACACCGGGGAGCTGTTTTTT.